The source of this TCR beta chain is a study of monozygotic twins with inflammatory bowel disease. Overall study results and limits: Twins classed as concordant or discordant showed no difference in repertoire similarity, possibly from limited power.

The CDR3 totals 20 residues. Germline V gene data show CDR1 as MNHEY and CDR2 as SMNVEV (reference sequence). As for this clonotype: The antigen is unknown.

Donors each contributed one blood sample measuring 2 to 2.5 ml. TCRdb reprocessed the 5' RACE reads and keeps a single row for each CDR3 protein, giving no DNA. This sample's clone table lists around 200,000 distinct CDR3 sequences. This chain uses TRBV27 with TRBJ2-3; the D call of TRBD2 rests on TCRdb alone, since no DNA is present to check it. Specimen: blood. This sequence originates from a human donor with ulcerative colitis or Crohn's disease, or a healthy co-twin of an affected twin (not recorded which). This CDR3 is CASSFVRGLAGGLTTDTQYF.